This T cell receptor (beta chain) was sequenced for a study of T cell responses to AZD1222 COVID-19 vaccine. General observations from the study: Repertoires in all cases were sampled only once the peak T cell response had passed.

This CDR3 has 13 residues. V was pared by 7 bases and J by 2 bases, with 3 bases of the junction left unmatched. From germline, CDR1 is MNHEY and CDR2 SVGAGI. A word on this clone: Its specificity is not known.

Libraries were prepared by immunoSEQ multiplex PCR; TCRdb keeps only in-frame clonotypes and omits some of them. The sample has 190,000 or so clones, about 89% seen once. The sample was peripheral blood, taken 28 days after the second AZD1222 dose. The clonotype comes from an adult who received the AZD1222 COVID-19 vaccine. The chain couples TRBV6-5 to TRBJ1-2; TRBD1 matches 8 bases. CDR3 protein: CASTRQGNYGYTF. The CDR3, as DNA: TGTGCCAGCACCCGACAGGGGAACTATGGCTACACCTTC.